In its sample, the clone carrying this T cell receptor (beta chain) was seen a few times. Its target is unknown. The length of the CDR3 is 14 residues. V was clipped by 6 bases and J by 4 bases; unmatched bases: 7. This record belongs to a study of blood T cells in healthy people across ages. Using a J-beta primer mix together with a sample-barcoded 5' primer, a second PCR was run for roughly 7 to 11 cycles. TCRdb itself ran the 5' RACE reads through MiXCR, one entry per CDR3 protein. The data show more than 1,400,000 distinct CDR3 sequences, approximately 38% seen once. Study results and limitations: Per million T cells, the diversity of TCR beta decreased roughly linearly as age advanced.

Source material: blood. The chain is built from TRBV12-3 or TRBV12-4 and TRBJ2-7; 9 bases line up with TRBD1. The source is a young woman in good health. The CDR3 spells CASSPGQGKYEQYF. CDR3 DNA sequence: TGTGCCAGCAGCCCGGGACAGGGAAAGTACGAGCAGTACTTC.